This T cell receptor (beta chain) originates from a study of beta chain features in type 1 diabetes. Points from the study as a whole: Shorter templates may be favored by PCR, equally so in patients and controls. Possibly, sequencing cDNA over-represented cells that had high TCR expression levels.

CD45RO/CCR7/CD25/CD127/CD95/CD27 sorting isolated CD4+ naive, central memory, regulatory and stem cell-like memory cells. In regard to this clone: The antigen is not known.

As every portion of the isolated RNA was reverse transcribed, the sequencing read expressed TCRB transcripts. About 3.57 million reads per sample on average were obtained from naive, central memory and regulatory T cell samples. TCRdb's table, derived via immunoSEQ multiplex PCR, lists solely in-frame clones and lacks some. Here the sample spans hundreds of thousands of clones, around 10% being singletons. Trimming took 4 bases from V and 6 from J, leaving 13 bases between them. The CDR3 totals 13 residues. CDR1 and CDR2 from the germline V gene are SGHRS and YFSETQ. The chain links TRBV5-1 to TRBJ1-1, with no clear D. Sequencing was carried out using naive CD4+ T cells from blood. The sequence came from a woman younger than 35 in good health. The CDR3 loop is CASSVTGESEAFF. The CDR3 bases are TGCGCCAGCAGCGTAACCGGGGAATCTGAAGCTTTCTTT.